This T cell receptor (beta chain) was profiled in a study of blood T cell repertoires in COVID-19. How the authors handled the data: By means of reference gene primer amplification, nucleated cell counts were estimated. TCRdb keeps only in-frame clones here, not all; method: immunoSEQ multiplex PCR. The DNA was the basis for D and trimming; V, J and clone size are from that table. This table has around 130,000 clones, more than 75% appearing once. V trimming: 1 base; J trimming: 2 bases; junction bases outside the gene matches: 8. CDR1 and CDR2 from the germline V gene are SGHVS and FQNEAQ. The CDR3 is 17 amino acids.

The genes are TRBV7-8 and TRBJ2-3; 8 nucleotides align to TRBD2. The sequenced sample consisted of peripheral blood. This clonotype was sampled from a woman aged 45-65 years with acute or convalescent COVID-19. The CDR3 DNA reads TGTGCCAGCAGCTTAGATACTAGCGGACCCTACACAGATACGCAGTATTTT. Protein sequence: CASSLDTSGPYTDTQYF.